Below, one T cell receptor (beta chain) is given with its context. Its antigen remains unknown. The primer mix had 60 Vbeta and 13 Jbeta primers. Profiled with immunoSEQ multiplex PCR; TCRdb holds only in-frame clones, not every one. This repertoire shows more than 90,000 clones, around 81% found once; its top ten account for under 5.5%. This sample is part of a study of cytomegalovirus exposure and HLA in healthy donors. Overall study context: Counted in an early data release were tens of millions of unique TCRs from HLA-typed donors.

Broader study findings: Rarity held for most TCR sequences, but there were some public TCRs that occurred in many donors. For TCR beta chains, V- and J-gene trimming was later linked to a missense DCLRE1C variant.

The sequenced material came from PBMCs. The clonotype comes from a woman aged 70 to 79 in good health and CMV-seropositive.

The CDR3 region is CASSLIKTSHEQFF. CDR3 DNA sequence: TGTGCCAGCAGCTTAATAAAAACTAGCCATGAGCAGTTCTTC. The V and J genes are TRBV7-3 and TRBJ2-1; D may be TRBD2 (6 bases). The CDR3 loop spans 14 amino acids. V lost 1 base and J lost 8, with 12 bases in between. The V gene's germline CDR1 is SGHTA and CDR2 FQGTGA.